These 8 T cell receptor beta chains came from one sample sequenced in a study of technical replicates of blood from several donors (dated by TCRdb to 2016 to 2017). Library method: the immunoSEQ multiplex PCR assay. TCRdb limited this immuneACCESS table to in-frame rearrangements with V and J called. A share of clones is missing; checked studies link under half to unresolved V genes, and the rest is unexplained. The sample table holds tens of thousands of clones, of which about 81% were seen once. Around 3.9% of the sample belongs to the ten largest clones. The sample consisted of PBMCs. These receptors were taken from a human donor in good health. Some clones in this sample may be carry-over from other donors' samples.

This chain uses TRBV30 with TRBJ2-5; 8 bases fit TRBD1. Germline-derived CDR1 and CDR2 are GTSNPN and SVGIG (reference sequence). The V and J ends lost 3 bases and 4 bases, in that order; junction bases with no gene match: 7. The CDR3 is made up of 14 amino acids. As DNA, the CDR3 is TGTGCCTGGAGCCATGACAGGGGCAGAGAGACCCAGTACTTC. Amino acids: CAWSHDRGRETQYF.

The chain links TRBV6-5 to TRBJ2-6, with unresolved D. Germline V gene sequence: CDR1 MNHEY, CDR2 SVGAGI. The CDR3 runs 16 residues. V lost 0 bases and J lost 4, with 10 bases in between. In nucleotides, the CDR3 is TGTGCCAGCAGTTACTCGAGCGACCCAGGGGCCAACGTCCTGACTTTC. This gives the protein CASSYSSDPGANVLTF.

The rearrangement links TRBV30 to TRBJ1-2, with D possibly TRBD1 on 5 matching bases. The germline V and J ends were trimmed by 6 bases and 1 base, with 9 bases remaining between them. Looked up from germline, CDR1 is GTSNPN and CDR2 is SVGIG (reference sequence). CDR3 length equals 12 residues. CDR3 loop: CACRDYNYGYTF. The DNA of the CDR3 is TGTGCCTGTCGGGACTATAACTATGGCTACACCTTC.

The chain couples TRBV11-3 to TRBJ2-3; maybe TRBD1 (8 bases). Germline values: CDR1 SGHNT, CDR2 YENEEA. The V gene lost 5 bases and the J gene lost 2 bases, with 14 bases spanning the gap. There are 15 residues in the CDR3. CDR3 residues: CASSRTGGDTDTQYF. The CDR3 DNA is TGTGCCAGCAGCCGCACAGGGGGGGACACAGATACGCAGTATTTT.

The chain couples TRBV10-3 to TRBJ2-7, with 8 bases identical to TRBD2. CDR3 length: 14 amino acids. Germline values: CDR1 ENHRY, CDR2 SYGVKD. J was trimmed by 5 bases and V by 3 bases; bases with no gene match: 6. CDR3 protein: CAISDGGAQDEQYF. As DNA, the CDR3 is TGTGCCATCAGTGACGGGGGGGCGCAGGACGAGCAGTACTTC.

The chain combines TRBV5-4 with TRBJ1-2; the D is unclear. Germline-derived CDR1 and CDR2 are SGHNT and YYREEE (reference sequence). The CDR3 covers 14 residues. V was shortened by 0 bases and J by 8 bases, with 14 bases between the two germline ends. DNA for the CDR3: TGTGCCAGCAGCTTGGAGCGGCCCTCGGGGGGCTACACCTTC. Residues: CASSLERPSGGYTF. Filled out from reference TRBV5-4 and TRBJ1-2, the complete variable domain reads ETGVTQSPTHLIKTRGQQVTLRCSSQSGHNTVSWYQQALGQGPQFIFQYYREEENGRGNFPPRFSGLQFPNYSSELNVNALELDDSALYLCASSLERPSGGYTFGSGTRLTVV.

The chain is built from TRBV11-2 and TRBJ2-5; D perhaps matches TRBD1 (6 bases). Germline V gene data show CDR1 as SGHAT and CDR2 as FQNNGV. Between the trimmed V and J ends, which lost 5 bases and 5 bases, there was a span of 15 bases. The CDR3 runs 14 residues. The CDR3 DNA sequence: TGTGCCAGCAGCGCAACAGGGAAGGAGGAGACCCAGTACTTC. This gives the protein CASSATGKEETQYF.

The V gene is TRBV7-2, the J gene TRBJ1-2; 9 bases line up with TRBD1. This CDR3 comprises 14 residues. The V segment lost 5 bases and the J segment 5 bases; nucleotides outside the gene matches: 6. Germline V gene lookup returns CDR1 SGHTA and CDR2 FQGNSA. CDR3 nucleotides: TGTGCCAGCAGCCCACCGGACAGGGGATATGGCTACACCTTC. Its translation is CASSPPDRGYGYTF.